These 27 T cell receptor beta chains share one sample of origin, sequenced in a study of cytomegalovirus exposure and HLA in healthy donors. Clones were read by immunoSEQ multiplex PCR, and TCRdb kept only the in-frame ones, dropping some. The sample lists more than 100,000 clones, almost 90% seen once, with 1.4% to 1.5% in the top ten. Material for sequencing was PBMCs. These receptors all come from a man younger than 40 in good health and CMV-seronegative.

This rearrangement joins TRBV11-2 to TRBJ2-7; perhaps TRBD2 as D (5 bases). From germline, CDR1 is SGHAT and CDR2 FQNNGV. Trimming removed 8 bases from V and 0 bases from J, with 11 bases in between. The CDR3 covers 13 residues. Written as DNA, the CDR3 is TGTGCCAGCCGTGGAGGAAACTCCTACGAGCAGTACTTC. The encoded protein is CASRGGNSYEQYF.

The chain couples TRBV10-3 to TRBJ2-7, with 10 bases lining up with TRBD1. This CDR3 has 17 amino acids. V lost 3 bases and J lost 0; bases outside the gene matches: 8. The germline gives CDR1 ENHRY, CDR2 SYGVKD. The CDR3 spells CAISDPGGQGRSYEQYF. The CDR3, as DNA: TGTGCCATCAGTGACCCGGGGGGACAGGGGCGCTCCTACGAGCAGTACTTC.

V gene TRBV27 combines with J gene TRBJ1-1; D unclear. Germline V CDR1 and CDR2: MNHEY, SMNVEV (reference sequence). The CDR3 totals 15 residues. The V and J ends lost 8 bases and 0 bases respectively, with 16 bases between them. In nucleotides, the CDR3 is TGTGCCAGCCAGAGCTTTGGGCCTTTGAACACTGAAGCTTTCTTT. Translation: CASQSFGPLNTEAFF.

CDR3 DNA sequence: TGTGCCAGCTCACCACAGAGCGCCTACGAGCAGTACTTC. Translated: CASSPQSAYEQYF. The chain combines TRBV18 with TRBJ2-7; D remains ambiguous. This CDR3 has 13 residues. Germline V gene data show CDR1 as KGHSH and CDR2 as LQKENI. V lost 1 base to trimming and J lost 2 bases, with 6 bases between them.

The chain has TRBV19 and TRBJ2-7; a weak D match, TRBD2 (5 bases). The CDR3 sequence is 13 residues long. V was shortened by 3 bases and J by 2 bases, with 8 bases between the two germline ends. Germline values: CDR1 LNHDA, CDR2 SQIVND (reference sequence). The CDR3 region has the DNA TGTGCCAGTAGTATTCAGACTACCTACGAGCAGTACTTC. Encoded protein: CASSIQTTYEQYF.

The V gene is TRBV5-4, the J gene TRBJ1-2; TRBD1 matches 8 bases. The junction had 5 bases not matched to a gene; V was cut back by 4 bases and J by 6 bases. CDR3 size: 13 residues. Germline V gene lookup returns CDR1 SGHNT and CDR2 YYREEE (reference sequence). The CDR3, as DNA: TGTGCCAGCAGCCGGTCAGGGGGCGATGGCTACACCTTC. It is translated as CASSRSGGDGYTF.

This clone was detected only once. The genes are TRBV6-5 and TRBJ1-5; D gene ambiguous. V lost 4 bases and J 9 bases, leaving 16 bases between the germline ends. Germline V gene sequence: CDR1 MNHEY, CDR2 SVGAGI. This CDR3 spans 14 amino acids. The CDR3 region is CASSSSGPRSPQHF. The CDR3 DNA reads as TGTGCCAGCAGTTCATCAGGTCCGAGATCGCCCCAGCATTTT.

The rearrangement uses TRBV21-1 and TRBJ2-7; the table's D call, TRBD2, was not checked against the DNA. TRBV21-1 is flagged as a pseudogene. The CDR3 has 14 residues. In DNA, the CDR3 is TGTGCCAGCAGCAATCAGCGGCTATCCTACGAGCAGTACTTC. Its translation is CASSNQRLSYEQYF.

CDR3 bases: TGCGCCAGCACGGGGGGGGTAGGACAGCCCCAGCATTTT. It codes for CASTGGVGQPQHF. The chain has TRBV10-2 and TRBJ1-5; D is perhaps TRBD1 (5 bases). The V end lost 7 bases, the J end lost 7 bases, and 14 bases lay between the germline ends. Per the germline V gene, CDR1 is WSHSY and CDR2 is SAAADI. The CDR3 totals 13 residues.

V and J are TRBV5-1 and TRBJ2-1, with D perhaps TRBD2 (6 bases). Per germline, CDR1 SGHRS and CDR2 YFSETQ. The germline V and J ends were trimmed by 4 bases and 5 bases, with 13 bases remaining between them. CDR3 length equals 14 residues. This CDR3 reads CASSGGVGNNEQFF. CDR3 sequence (DNA): TGCGCCAGCAGCGGAGGGGTCGGAAACAATGAGCAGTTCTTC.

The chain employs TRBV7-7 and TRBJ2-5; 8 bases align to TRBD1. CDR3 length: 15 amino acids. V lost 6 bases and J lost 3; bases outside the gene matches: 9. Germline CDR1 is SSHAT and CDR2 is FNYEAQ (reference sequence). The CDR3 DNA sequence: TGTGCCAGCAGTTCAATGAGGACAGGGAAAGAGACCCAGTACTTC. It specifies CASSSMRTGKETQYF.

This chain links TRBV18 with TRBJ2-7; tentative D call: TRBD2 (6 bases). The CDR3 runs to 13 residues. Germline loops: CDR1 KGHSH, CDR2 LQKENI. V was cut by 3 bases and J by 5 bases, with 11 bases left in between. The chain's CDR3 is CASSPGLGNEQYF. The CDR3 region has the DNA TGTGCCAGCTCACCGGGACTGGGAAACGAGCAGTACTTC.

The chain joins TRBV29-1 to TRBJ2-2; 11 nucleotides match TRBD2. The CDR3 contains 16 residues. The V gene's germline CDR1 is SQVTM and CDR2 ANQGSEA. V gave up 1 base and J gave up 4 bases; unmatched junction bases: 5. This CDR3 is CSVEGGLAGGTGELFF. CDR3 in DNA: TGCAGCGTTGAAGGTGGGCTAGCGGGAGGCACCGGGGAGCTGTTTTTT.

V is TRBV5-4 and J is TRBJ1-2; 8 bases fit TRBD1. Germline V lookup: CDR1 SGHNT, CDR2 YYREEE (reference sequence). CDR3 length: 17 amino acids. V lost 0 bases, J lost 0 bases, and 7 bases stayed unmatched. The CDR3 region is CASSLGTGMGPNYGYTF. Here the CDR3 DNA reads TGTGCCAGCAGCTTGGGGACAGGGATGGGGCCTAACTATGGCTACACCTTC. The variable domain in full, completed from reference TRBV5-4 and TRBJ1-2, reads ETGVTQSPTHLIKTRGQQVTLRCSSQSGHNTVSWYQQALGQGPQFIFQYYREEENGRGNFPPRFSGLQFPNYSSELNVNALELDDSALYLCASSLGTGMGPNYGYTFGSGTRLTVV.

J is TRBJ1-1 and V is TRBV2; TRBD1 matches at 7 bases. V trimming: 5 bases; J trimming: 0 bases; junction bases outside the gene matches: 12. Germline CDR1 is SNHLY and CDR2 is FYNNEI. The CDR3 is made up of 17 amino acids. The CDR3: CASSQFHPGTVNTEAFF. CDR3 DNA sequence: TGTGCCAGCAGTCAGTTCCACCCCGGGACAGTGAACACTGAAGCTTTCTTT.

The chain couples TRBV9 to TRBJ1-4; D perhaps matches TRBD1 (5 bases). Per the germline V gene, CDR1 is SGDLS and CDR2 is YYNGEE. This CDR3 has 16 residues. Trimming took 0 bases from V and 4 from J, leaving 13 bases between them. The CDR3 coding sequence is TGTGCCAGCAGCGTAGGCAGGGTGGTAGGTAATGAAAAACTGTTTTTT. This gives the protein CASSVGRVVGNEKLFF. The full variable domain, in which reference TRBV9 and TRBJ1-4 provide the parts outside the CDR3, is DSGVTQTPKHLITATGQRVTLRCSPRSGDLSVYWYQQSLDQGLQFLIQYYNGEERAKGNILERFSAQQFPDLHSELNLSSLELGDSALYFCASSVGRVVGNEKLFFGSGTQLSVL.

This chain links TRBV19 with TRBJ2-5; D call uncertain. This CDR3 comprises 11 residues. Trimming stripped 4 bases from V and 2 bases from J, with 2 bases between. Germline V gene data show CDR1 as LNHDA and CDR2 as SQIVND (reference sequence). The CDR3 protein is CASSTQETQYF. In nucleotides, the CDR3 is TGTGCCAGTAGTACACAAGAGACCCAGTACTTC.

V is TRBV28 and J is TRBJ2-1; 7 bases match TRBD2. After removal of 3 bases from V and 0 bases from J, the junction contained 5 bases not matched to a gene. The CDR3 covers 16 residues. From germline, CDR1 is MDHEN and CDR2 SYDVKM. The DNA for the CDR3 is TGTGCCAGCAGTTTGGGGAGGGCGAGCTCCTACAATGAGCAGTTCTTC. This translates into CASSLGRASSYNEQFF. The complete variable domain, with remaining parts taken from reference TRBV28 and TRBJ2-1, reads DVKVTQSSRYLVKRTGEKVFLECVQDMDHENMFWYRQDPGLGLRLIYFSYDVKMKEKGDIPEGYSVSREKKERFSLILESASTNQTSMYLCASSLGRASSYNEQFFGPGTRLTVL.

This clone was counted ten times or more. This chain's CDR3 is CASSPTGGRTNQPQHF. The CDR3 DNA sequence: TGTGCCAGCAGCCCGACCGGGGGGAGGACCAATCAGCCCCAGCATTTT. V is TRBV4-2 and J is TRBJ1-5, with D perhaps TRBD1 (5 bases). V lost 4 bases and J lost 3, with 16 bases in between. There are 16 residues in the CDR3. Looked up from germline, CDR1 is LGHNA and CDR2 is YNFKEQ.

CDR3 in DNA: TGTGCCTGGACTAGCGGGACGGCCACCGGGGAGCTGTTTTTT. It translates to CAWTSGTATGELFF. The rearrangement uses TRBV30 and TRBJ2-2, with 9 bases that match TRBD2. Germline CDR1 reads GTSNPN; CDR2 reads SVGIG (reference sequence). J was trimmed by 4 bases and V by 4 bases; bases with no gene match: 4. There are 14 residues in the CDR3.

This clone was counted only a few times. V and J are TRBV7-6 and TRBJ2-3; a weak D match, TRBD2 (6 bases). V was trimmed by 2 bases and J by 1 base, leaving 13 bases between them. The CDR3 is 16 amino acids. Germline assignment: CDR1 SGHVS and CDR2 FNYEAQ. The CDR3 sequence is CASSLYTGEGTDTQYF. The CDR3 DNA reads as TGTGCCAGCAGCTTATACACGGGAGAAGGCACAGATACGCAGTATTTT.

The chain links TRBV5-1 to TRBJ1-4; D might be TRBD1 (5 bases). CDR3 length equals 16 residues. The V gene lost 7 bases and the J gene lost 0 bases, with 16 bases spanning the gap. Germline V CDR1 and CDR2: SGHRS, YFSETQ. This chain's CDR3 is CASSHGGLATNEKLFF. As DNA, the CDR3 is TGCGCCAGCTCCCACGGGGGATTGGCAACTAATGAAAAACTGTTTTTT.

This chain joins TRBV7-2 and TRBJ2-5, with a weak D call TRBD2 (5 bases). Germline V gene lookup returns CDR1 SGHTA and CDR2 FQGNSA. The CDR3 contains 15 residues. Trimming took off 1 base at V and 1 base at J, with 10 bases between the two ends. CDR3 sequence: CASSLGRVSQETQYF. CDR3 bases: TGTGCCAGCAGCTTAGGGCGGGTCAGCCAAGAGACCCAGTACTTC.

V is TRBV5-4 and J is TRBJ2-1, with 9 bases fitting TRBD2. Germline-derived CDR1 and CDR2 are SGHNT and YYREEE (reference sequence). There are 16 residues in the CDR3. The V segment lost 0 bases and the J segment 7 bases; nucleotides outside the gene matches: 8. Here the CDR3 DNA reads TGTGCCAGCAGCTTGGAGCTAGCGGGAATGGGGAATGAGCAGTTCTTC. Encoded protein: CASSLELAGMGNEQFF. Full variable domain (rest looked up from reference TRBV5-4 and TRBJ2-1): ETGVTQSPTHLIKTRGQQVTLRCSSQSGHNTVSWYQQALGQGPQFIFQYYREEENGRGNFPPRFSGLQFPNYSSELNVNALELDDSALYLCASSLELAGMGNEQFFGPGTRLTVL.

The gene calls are TRBV18 and TRBJ2-7; D may be TRBD2 (6 bases). The CDR3 covers 13 residues. Germline CDR1 is KGHSH and CDR2 is LQKENI. Trimming stripped 5 bases from V and 5 bases from J, with 13 bases between. CDR3 amino acids: CASSETSRDEQYF. CDR3 nucleotide sequence: TGTGCCAGCTCAGAGACTAGTCGTGACGAGCAGTACTTC.

V gene TRBV5-6 combines with J gene TRBJ2-7; 8 nucleotides match TRBD2. Per the germline V gene, CDR1 is SGHDT and CDR2 is YYEEEE. CDR3 length: 13 residues. V was pared by 9 bases and J by 7 bases, with 12 bases of the junction left unmatched. CDR3 nucleotide sequence: TGTGCCACCCCGAATGCGGGAGGACGGGAGCAGTACTTC. Translated, it gives CATPNAGGREQYF.

The chain's CDR3 is CAWSGSGRAHNEQFF. CDR3 DNA sequence: TGTGCCTGGAGCGGTAGCGGGAGGGCGCATAATGAGCAGTTCTTC. The gene calls are TRBV30 and TRBJ2-1, with 11 bases identical to TRBD2. CDR1 GTSNPN and CDR2 SVGIG come from the germline V gene (reference sequence). The CDR3 consists of 15 residues. V was pared by 3 bases and J by 7 bases, with 8 bases of the junction left unmatched.